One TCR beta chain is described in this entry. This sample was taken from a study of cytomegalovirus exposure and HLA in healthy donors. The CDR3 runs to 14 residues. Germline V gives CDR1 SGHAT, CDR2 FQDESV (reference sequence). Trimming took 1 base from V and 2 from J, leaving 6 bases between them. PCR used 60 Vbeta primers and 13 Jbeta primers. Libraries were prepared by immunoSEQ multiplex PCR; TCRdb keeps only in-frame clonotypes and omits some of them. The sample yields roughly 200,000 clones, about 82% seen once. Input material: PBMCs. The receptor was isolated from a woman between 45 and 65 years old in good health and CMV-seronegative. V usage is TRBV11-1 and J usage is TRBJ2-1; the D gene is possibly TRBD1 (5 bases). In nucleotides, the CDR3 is TGTGCCAGCAGCTTAGGACAGACCTACAATGAGCAGTTCTTC. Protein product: CASSLGQTYNEQFF. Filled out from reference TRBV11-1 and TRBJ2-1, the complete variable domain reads EAEVAQSPRYKITEKSQAVAFWCDPISGHATLYWYRQILGQGPELLVQFQDESVVDDSQLPKDRFSAERLKGVDSTLKIQPAELGDSAMYLCASSLGQTYNEQFFGPGTRLTVL.